This T cell receptor (beta chain) was recovered during a study of T cell responses to AZD1222 COVID-19 vaccine. Study outcomes and limitations: Only a handful of AZD1222 recipients tested seropositive at baseline. Nearly half of spike-specific TCRs reportedly target variant regions that are unmutated in the B.1.351 and B.1.1.7 variants.

In regard to this clone: Its antigen is currently unknown.

Germline V gives CDR1 MNHEY, CDR2 SMNVEV (reference sequence). V lost 2 bases and J lost 0, with 11 bases in between. This CDR3 region has 16 residues. Sequenced by immunoSEQ multiplex PCR; TCRdb stores in-frame clones only, minus some. The repertoire has 120,000 or so clones, roughly 88% of them found once; the top ten carry 4.5% to 5%. The chain is built from TRBV27 and TRBJ1-5; D is unclear. The sequence was obtained from an adult in good health. Specimen: peripheral blood, collected on day 0 of AZD1222 vaccination. The CDR3 loop reads CASSLKGPRSNQPQHF. The CDR3 DNA reads TGTGCCAGCAGTTTAAAAGGACCCCGTAGCAATCAGCCCCAGCATTTT.